The clone carrying this TCR beta chain was seen at least ten times. Its cognate antigen is unknown. Healthy controls consisted of blood bank volunteers in Maryland, USA. The team produced cDNA through 5'RACE using 10-nucleotide random UMIs. Each CDR3 protein gets one entry after TCRdb re-called the 5' RACE reads with MiXCR. Altogether tens of thousands of distinct CDR3 sequences are present, 12% to 15% being singletons, with the ten largest covering approximately 6.8%. The data were obtained in a study of neurological immune-mediated disorders. Regarding the study as a whole: Levels of TCR clonal expansion peaked in HTLV-1-associated myelopathy and reached their lowest in multiple sclerosis, under those of healthy controls.

This CDR3 is 15 amino acids long. With 2 bases removed from V and 5 bases from J, the gap between germline ends came to 12 bases. The germline V gene has CDR1 MNHEY and CDR2 SVGAGI. Sample: PBMCs. V is TRBV6-5 and J is TRBJ1-4; the D is unclear. This TCR derives from a woman in her fifties or sixties in good health. CDR3 sequence: CASSYDPGLNEKLFF. The CDR3 bases are TGTGCCAGCAGTTACGATCCTGGATTGAATGAAAAACTGTTTTTT.